The TCR beta chain described here comes from a study of cytomegalovirus exposure and HLA in healthy donors. Points from the study as a whole: The Asian-associated ancestry cluster reportedly had fewer N-insertions than the 666-donor mean in a later analysis.

Trimming shortened V by 2 bases and J by 6 bases, and 13 bases separated the two germline ends. The CDR3 sequence is 15 residues long. The germline gives CDR1 SGHAT, CDR2 FQDESV (reference sequence). PCR used 60 Vbeta primers and 13 Jbeta primers. This table comes from immunoSEQ multiplex PCR, and its TCRdb copy is limited to in-frame clones, with some not included. Of more than 150,000 clones detected, about three quarters appear once; the ten largest clones hold around 1.5%. Points on this clone: Its matching antigen is unknown.

The genes are TRBV11-1 and TRBJ1-4; D is unresolved. Sequencing was carried out using PBMCs. This receptor was identified in a man younger than 35 in good health and CMV-seronegative. The chain's CDR3 is CASSLHPLRDEKLFF. The CDR3 region has the DNA TGTGCCAGCAGCTTACACCCCCTGAGGGATGAAAAACTGTTTTTT.